The 9 T cell receptor beta chains given below trace back to one sample, sequenced in a study of T cell repertoires in aging, cancer and after chemotherapy. TCR beta rearrangements were amplified from peripheral blood genomic DNA. TRB rearrangements spanning V, D and J were amplified using mixed TRB-A/B primers. TCRdb called the multiplex PCR reads again in MiXCR, with one record for every CDR3 protein. The sample carries approximately 7,000 distinct CDR3 sequences, about 30% recorded once. Sequenced material: blood. The receptors stem from a human donor with a blood cancer.

This clonotype was detected only a few times. Compared with germline, one end of the junction differs, possibly owing to a read error. V usage is TRBV11-3 and J usage is TRBJ2-5; no reliable D call. Germline CDR1 SGHNT, CDR2 YENEEA. CDR3 size: 16 residues. Here the CDR3 DNA reads TGCGCCAGCAGCCCGTGGGGTGTGGGGAACCAAGAGACCCAGTACTTC. It translates to CASSPWGVGNQETQYF. Drawing the rest from reference TRBV11-3 and TRBJ2-5, the complete variable domain is EAGVVQSPRYKIIEKKQPVAFWCNPISGHNTLYWYLQNLGQGPELLIRYENEEAVDDSQLPKDRFSAERLKGVDSTLKIQPAELGDSAVYLCASSPWGVGNQETQYFGPGTRLLVL.

The chain recombines TRBV5-4 with TRBJ2-3; TRBD2 matches at 11 bases. The V segment lost 0 bases and the J segment 6 bases; nucleotides outside the gene matches: 0. CDR1 and CDR2 (germline): SGHNT, YYREEE (reference sequence). The CDR3 has 14 residues. CDR3 sequence reads: CASSLGTSGDTQYF. The CDR3 DNA sequence: TGTGCCAGCAGCTTGGGGACTAGCGGGGATACGCAGTATTTT.

V is TRBV7-9 and J is TRBJ1-3, with D possibly matching TRBD1 (6 bases). Trimming shortened V by 5 bases and J by 2 bases, and 19 bases separated the two germline ends. Per the germline V gene, CDR1 is SEHNR and CDR2 is FQNEAQ (reference sequence). The CDR3 runs 17 residues. CDR3 nucleotides: TGTGCCAGCAGCCTTAGGTCGGGGGCTGGCCCTGGAAACACCATATATTTT. Translating gives CASSLRSGAGPGNTIYF.

The chain recombines TRBV18 with TRBJ1-2; 10 nucleotides line up with TRBD1. V lost 3 bases and J lost 4; bases outside the gene matches: 5. Per the germline V gene, CDR1 is KGHSH and CDR2 is LQKENI. The CDR3 loop spans 15 amino acids. The CDR3 region is CASSPGTGDIYGYTF. CDR3 bases: TGTGCCAGCTCACCCGGGACAGGGGACATCTATGGCTACACCTTC.

Remarks on this clonotype: A much bigger clone sits one base away, suggesting this may be a read error. The chain joins TRBV7-6 to TRBJ2-2; maybe TRBD1 (6 bases). Germline V lookup: CDR1 SGHVS, CDR2 FNYEAQ. CDR3 length: 13 amino acids. CDR3 residues: CTSSQGTIGELFF. In nucleotides, the CDR3 is TGTACCAGCAGCCAGGGGACGATCGGGGAGCTGTTTTTT.

This clonotype was seen a handful of times. The chain links TRBV19 to TRBJ1-3; 8 bases align to TRBD1. Germline values: CDR1 LNHDA, CDR2 SQIVND (reference sequence). Losses at the gene ends were 4 bases for V and 4 bases for J; bases not matched to a gene: 6. This CDR3 is 15 amino acids long. Written as DNA, the CDR3 is TGTGCCAGTAGTAACCAGGGGGCGACAGGAAACACCATATATTTT. The encoded protein is CASSNQGATGNTIYF.

This clonotype has a handful of counts. This rearrangement joins TRBV7-2 to TRBJ2-1; 8 bases are a match to TRBD2. J was trimmed by 2 bases and V by 0 bases; bases with no gene match: 0. Germline V lookup: CDR1 SGHTA, CDR2 FQGNSA. The CDR3 covers 15 residues. CDR3 DNA sequence: TGTGCCAGCAGCTTAGCCGGGGGGGCCTACAATGAGCAGTTCTTC. As protein: CASSLAGGAYNEQFF. Full variable domain (remainder filled in from reference TRBV7-2 and TRBJ2-1): GAGVSQSPSNKVTEKGKDVELRCDPISGHTALYWYRQSLGQGLEFLIYFQGNSAPDKSGLPSDRFSAERTGGSVSTLTIQRTQQEDSAVYLCASSLAGGAYNEQFFGPGTRLTVL.

This clonotype has only a few counts. The chain has TRBV11-3 and TRBJ2-7; TRBD1 might be the D (6 bases). The CDR3 has 16 residues. The germline gives CDR1 SGHNT, CDR2 YENEEA. The V end was cut by 2 bases, the J end by 2 bases, with 16 bases between. The CDR3 loop is CASSLSGQGPPYEQYF. In nucleotides, the CDR3 is TGTGCCAGCAGCTTATCGGGGCAGGGGCCGCCCTACGAGCAGTACTTC.

This clonotype was detected only a few times. This chain connects TRBV7-2 to TRBJ2-7; tentative D call: TRBD2 (6 bases). V was cut by 3 bases and J by 5 bases, with 14 bases left in between. The germline V gene has CDR1 SGHTA and CDR2 FQGNSA. This CDR3 comprises 14 residues. The DNA for the CDR3 is TGTGCCAGCAGCTTGGAAGGGGAGGTGGACGAGCAGTACTTC. It is translated as CASSLEGEVDEQYF.